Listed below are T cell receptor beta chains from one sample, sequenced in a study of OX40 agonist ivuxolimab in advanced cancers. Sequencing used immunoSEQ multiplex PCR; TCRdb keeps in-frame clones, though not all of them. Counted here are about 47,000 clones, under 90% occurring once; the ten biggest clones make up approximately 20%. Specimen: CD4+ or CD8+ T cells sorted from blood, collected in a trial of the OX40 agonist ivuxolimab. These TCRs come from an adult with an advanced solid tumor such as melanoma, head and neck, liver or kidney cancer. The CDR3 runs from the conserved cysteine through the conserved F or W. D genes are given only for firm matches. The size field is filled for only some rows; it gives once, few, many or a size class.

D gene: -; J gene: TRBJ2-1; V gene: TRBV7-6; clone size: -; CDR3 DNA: TGTGCCAGCAGCTCCCTCAGGACCGGGGGGCGGGACTACAATGAGCAGTTCTTC; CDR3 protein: CASSSLRTGGRDYNEQFF
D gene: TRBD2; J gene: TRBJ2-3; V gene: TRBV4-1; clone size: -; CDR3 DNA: TGCGCCAGCAGCCAACTAGCGGAGGGCACAGATACGCAGTATTTT; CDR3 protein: CASSQLAEGTDTQYF
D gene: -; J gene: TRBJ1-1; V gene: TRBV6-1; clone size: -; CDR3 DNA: TGTGCCAGCAGTGAAGCATCTAGAGAGGACACTGAAGCTTTCTTT; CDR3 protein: CASSEASREDTEAFF
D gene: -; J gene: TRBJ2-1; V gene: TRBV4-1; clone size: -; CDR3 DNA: TGCGCCAGCAGCCAAGCAACCCACTCCTCCTACAATGAGCAGTTCTTC; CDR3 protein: CASSQATHSSYNEQFF
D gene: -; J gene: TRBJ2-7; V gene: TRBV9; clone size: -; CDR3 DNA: TGTGCCAGCAGCGCGCCCAGATCCTACGAGCAGTACTTC; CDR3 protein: CASSAPRSYEQYF
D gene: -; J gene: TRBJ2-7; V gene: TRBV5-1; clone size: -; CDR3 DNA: TGCGCCAGCAGCTTGAGAGATCCGGGGGTCCACGAGCAGTACTTC; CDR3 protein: CASSLRDPGVHEQYF
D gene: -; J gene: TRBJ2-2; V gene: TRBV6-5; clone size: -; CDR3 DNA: TGTGCCAGCAGTTTAGGGTCAGCGAACACCGGGGAGCTGTTTTTT; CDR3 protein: CASSLGSANTGELFF
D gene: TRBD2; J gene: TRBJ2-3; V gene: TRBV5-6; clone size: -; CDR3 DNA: TGTGCCAGCAGCCCGGGACTAGCGGGACCGACAGATACGCAGTATTTT; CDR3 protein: CASSPGLAGPTDTQYF
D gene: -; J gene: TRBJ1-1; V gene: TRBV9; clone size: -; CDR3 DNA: TGTGCCAGCAGCGTAGGAGGGTTGACGGAGGGAGCTTTCTTT; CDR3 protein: CASSVGGLTEGAFF
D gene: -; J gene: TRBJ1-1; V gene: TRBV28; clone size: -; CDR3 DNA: TGTGCCAGCAGTTTAATCTTCGACAGGACGAACACTGAAGCTTTCTTT; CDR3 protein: CASSLIFDRTNTEAFF
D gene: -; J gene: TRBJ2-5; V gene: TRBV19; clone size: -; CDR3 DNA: TGTGCCAGTAGTCTCCGCCAATGGGAGACCCAGTACTTC; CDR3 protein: CASSLRQWETQYF
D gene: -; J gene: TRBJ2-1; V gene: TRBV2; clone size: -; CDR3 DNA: TGTGCCAGCACCGATTCCCCCGGGGTGGGCAATGAGCAGTTCTTC; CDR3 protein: CASTDSPGVGNEQFF
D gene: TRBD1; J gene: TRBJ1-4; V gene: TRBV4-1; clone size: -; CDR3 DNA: TGCGCCAGCAGCCCCCAGACAGGGGGTGAAAAACTGTTTTTT; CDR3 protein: CASSPQTGGEKLFF
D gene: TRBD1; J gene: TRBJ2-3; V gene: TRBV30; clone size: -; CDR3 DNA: TGTGCCTGGAGTGTAGGGACAGGTACGCAGTATTTT; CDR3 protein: CAWSVGTGTQYF
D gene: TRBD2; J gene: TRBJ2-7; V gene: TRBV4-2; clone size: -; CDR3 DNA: TGTGCCAGCAGCTACGGGACTAGCGGAACCTACGAGCAGTACTTC; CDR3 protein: CASSYGTSGTYEQYF
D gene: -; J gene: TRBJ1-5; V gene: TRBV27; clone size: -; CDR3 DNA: TGTGCCAGCAGTCCCGAATACGGGGGCGATCAGCCCCAGCATTTT; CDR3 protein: CASSPEYGGDQPQHF
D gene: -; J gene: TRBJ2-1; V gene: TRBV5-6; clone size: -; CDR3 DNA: TGTGCCAGCAGCTACGCTGGACCGAGCTCCTACAATGAGCAGTTCTTC; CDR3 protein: CASSYAGPSSYNEQFF
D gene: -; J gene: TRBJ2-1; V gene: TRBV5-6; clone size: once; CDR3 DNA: TGTGCCAGCAGCCGCCCGGGGGAGCAGTTCTTC; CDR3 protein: CASSRPGEQFF
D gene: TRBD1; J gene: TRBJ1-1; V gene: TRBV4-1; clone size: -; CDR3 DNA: TGCGCCAGCAGCCCAGACAGGGTGGGCAACACTGAAGCTTTCTTT; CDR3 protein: CASSPDRVGNTEAFF
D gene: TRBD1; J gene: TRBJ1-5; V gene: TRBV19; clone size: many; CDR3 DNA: TGTGCCAGTAGCACAGGGGCTGAACAGCCCCAGCATTTT; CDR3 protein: CASSTGAEQPQHF
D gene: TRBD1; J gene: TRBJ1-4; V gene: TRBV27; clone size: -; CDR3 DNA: TGTGCCAGCAGTTCAGGGGGAACTAATGAAAAACTGTTTTTT; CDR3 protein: CASSSGGTNEKLFF
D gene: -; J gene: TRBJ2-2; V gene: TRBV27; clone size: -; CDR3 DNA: TGTGCCAGCAGGGGGGAAGGGGGATGGATCGGGAACACCGGGGAGCTGTTTTTT; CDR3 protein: CASRGEGGWIGNTGELFF
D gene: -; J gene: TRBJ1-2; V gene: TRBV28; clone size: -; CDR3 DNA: TGTGCCAGCAGTTTGTCGCCAGGGTCAGACTATGGCTACACCTTC; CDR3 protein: CASSLSPGSDYGYTF
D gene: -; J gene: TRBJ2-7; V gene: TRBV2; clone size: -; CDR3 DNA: TGTGCCAGCATACCGGGAGCCTACGAGCAGTACTTC; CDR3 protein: CASIPGAYEQYF
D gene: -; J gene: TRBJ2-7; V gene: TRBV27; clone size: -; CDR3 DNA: TGTGCCAGCAGTTTATCGCTTACTCCCCAGGGGAAGTACGAGCAGTACTTC; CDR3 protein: CASSLSLTPQGKYEQYF
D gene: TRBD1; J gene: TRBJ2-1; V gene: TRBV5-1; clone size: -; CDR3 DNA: TGCGCCAGCACTATCCTGCTTGTTCGGGACAGCCCCCTCAATGAGCAGTTCTTC; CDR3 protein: CASTILLVRDSPLNEQFF
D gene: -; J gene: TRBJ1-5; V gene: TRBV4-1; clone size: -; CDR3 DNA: TGCGCCAGCAGCCCCTCTCTTGTTAGCAATCAGCCCCAGCATTTT; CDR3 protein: CASSPSLVSNQPQHF
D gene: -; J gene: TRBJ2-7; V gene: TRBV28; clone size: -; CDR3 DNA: TGTGCCAGCAGTTTGGTAAACTACGAGCAGTACTTC; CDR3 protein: CASSLVNYEQYF
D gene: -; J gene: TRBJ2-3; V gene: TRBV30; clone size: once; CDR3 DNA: TGTGCCTGGAGTGTGGGGAAAGATACGCAGTATTTT; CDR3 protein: CAWSVGKDTQYF
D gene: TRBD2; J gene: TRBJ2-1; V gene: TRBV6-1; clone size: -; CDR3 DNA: TGTGCCAGCAGCCGGACTAGCGGGGGGGCTGATGAGCAGTTCTTC; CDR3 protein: CASSRTSGGADEQFF
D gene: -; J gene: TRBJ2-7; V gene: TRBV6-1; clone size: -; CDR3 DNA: TGTGCCAGCAGTGAATGGCAGGGATATAATGGGTACGAGCAGTACTTC; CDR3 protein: CASSEWQGYNGYEQYF
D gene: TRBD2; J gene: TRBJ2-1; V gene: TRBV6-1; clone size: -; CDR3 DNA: TGTGCCAGCAGTGAACTAGCGGGGGCATACAATGAGCAGTTCTTC; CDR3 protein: CASSELAGAYNEQFF
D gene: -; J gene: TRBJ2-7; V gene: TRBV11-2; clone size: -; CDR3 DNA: TGTGCCAGCGGCACAGGGTCATCCTACGAGCAGTACTTC; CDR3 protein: CASGTGSSYEQYF
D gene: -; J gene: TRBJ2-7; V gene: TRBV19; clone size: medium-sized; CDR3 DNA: TGTGCCAGTAGTTCGGACGGAGCCTACGAGCAGTACTTC; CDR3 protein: CASSSDGAYEQYF
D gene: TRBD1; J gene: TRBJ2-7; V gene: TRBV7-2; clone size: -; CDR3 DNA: TGTGCCAGCAGCTTAGACCCTCCGGGACAGGGGTACGAGCAGTACTTC; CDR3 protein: CASSLDPPGQGYEQYF
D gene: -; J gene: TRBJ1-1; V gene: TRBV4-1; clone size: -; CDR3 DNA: TGCGCCAGCAGCCAAACACCGACACTTTTGAACACTGAAGCTTTCTTT; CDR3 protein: CASSQTPTLLNTEAFF
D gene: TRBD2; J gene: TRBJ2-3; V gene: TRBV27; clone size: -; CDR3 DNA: TGTGCCAGCAGTTCCATCGGACTAGTTGGCACAGATACGCAGTATTTT; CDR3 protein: CASSSIGLVGTDTQYF
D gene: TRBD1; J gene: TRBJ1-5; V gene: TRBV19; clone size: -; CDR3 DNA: TGTGCCATCTCCGGGACAGGGGACGTTTATAGCAATCAGCCCCAGCATTTT; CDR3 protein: CAISGTGDVYSNQPQHF
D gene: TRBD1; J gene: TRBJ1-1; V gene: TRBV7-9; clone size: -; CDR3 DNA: TGTGCCAGCACCCAAGGGGGCTTCACTGAAGCTTTCTTT; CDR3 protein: CASTQGGFTEAFF
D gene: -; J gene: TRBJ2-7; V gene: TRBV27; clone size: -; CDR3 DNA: TGTGCCAGCAGCTTACAGGACCGCTTCTACGAGCAGTACTTC; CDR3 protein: CASSLQDRFYEQYF
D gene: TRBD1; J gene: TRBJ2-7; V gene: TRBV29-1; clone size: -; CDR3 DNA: TGCAGCGTGAGGACAGGGCAAGGCGAGCAGTACTTC; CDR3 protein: CSVRTGQGEQYF
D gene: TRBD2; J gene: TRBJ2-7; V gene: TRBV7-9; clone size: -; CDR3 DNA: TGTGCCAGCTCAGAGCGGGGGTTCTACGAGCAGTACTTC; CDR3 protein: CASSERGFYEQYF
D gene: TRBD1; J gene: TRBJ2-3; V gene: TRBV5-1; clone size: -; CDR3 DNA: TGCGCCAGCACACGGGACAGCTACACAGATACGCAGTATTTT; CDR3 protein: CASTRDSYTDTQYF
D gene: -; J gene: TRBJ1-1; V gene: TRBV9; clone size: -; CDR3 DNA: TGTGCCAGCAGCCCAGGGGCAGGGATTTCCACTGAAGCTTTCTTT; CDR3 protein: CASSPGAGISTEAFF
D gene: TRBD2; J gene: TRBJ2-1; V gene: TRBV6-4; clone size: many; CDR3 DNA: TGTGCCAGCAGTGAGGCGGGAGAGCTAAATGAGCAGTTCTTC; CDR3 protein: CASSEAGELNEQFF
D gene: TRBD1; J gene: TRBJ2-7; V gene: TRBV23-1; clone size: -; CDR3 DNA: TGCGCCAGCAGTCCCCGGACAGGGTTGTACGAGCAGTACTTC; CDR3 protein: CASSPRTGLYEQYF
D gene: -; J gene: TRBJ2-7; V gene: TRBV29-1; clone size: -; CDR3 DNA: TGCAGCGTTGCCGGGGACGGTCTCTCCTACGAGCAGTACTTC; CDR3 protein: CSVAGDGLSYEQYF
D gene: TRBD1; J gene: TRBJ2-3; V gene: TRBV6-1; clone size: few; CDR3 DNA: TGTGCCAGCAGCCCGACAGGGGCAACAGATACGCAGTATTTT; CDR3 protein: CASSPTGATDTQYF
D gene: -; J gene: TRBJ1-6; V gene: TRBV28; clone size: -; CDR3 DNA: TGTGCCAGCAGTTTAAGTCCGGGGGTGTATTCACCCCTCCACTTT; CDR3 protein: CASSLSPGVYSPLHF
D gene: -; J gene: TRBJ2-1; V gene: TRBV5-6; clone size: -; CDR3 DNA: TGTGCCAGCAGCTACCAGTCCTACAATGAGCAGTTCTTC; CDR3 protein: CASSYQSYNEQFF
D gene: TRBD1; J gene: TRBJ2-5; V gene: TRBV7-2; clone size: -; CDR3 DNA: TGTGCCAGCAGCTTAGGACAGGGGCTTGTGGCCCAGTACTTC; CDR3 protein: CASSLGQGLVAQYF
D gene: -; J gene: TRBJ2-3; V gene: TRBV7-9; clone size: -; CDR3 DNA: TGTGCCAGCAGCTTAGGGACGACCAACACAGATACGCAGTATTTT; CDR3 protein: CASSLGTTNTDTQYF
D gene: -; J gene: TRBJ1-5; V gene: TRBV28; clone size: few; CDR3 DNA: TGTGCCAGCAGGCTTACGTGGGGTCAGCCCCAGCATTTT; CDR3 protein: CASRLTWGQPQHF
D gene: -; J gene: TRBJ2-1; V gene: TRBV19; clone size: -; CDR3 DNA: TGTGCCAGTAGCCTAACCGGTCGGGACTTAGTCCACAATGAGCAGTTCTTC; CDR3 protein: CASSLTGRDLVHNEQFF
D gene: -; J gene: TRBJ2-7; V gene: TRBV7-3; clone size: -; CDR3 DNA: TGTGCCAGCAGCTCCATGGGGGATCGGTCCTCCCCCTACGAGCAGTACTTC; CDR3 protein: CASSSMGDRSSPYEQYF